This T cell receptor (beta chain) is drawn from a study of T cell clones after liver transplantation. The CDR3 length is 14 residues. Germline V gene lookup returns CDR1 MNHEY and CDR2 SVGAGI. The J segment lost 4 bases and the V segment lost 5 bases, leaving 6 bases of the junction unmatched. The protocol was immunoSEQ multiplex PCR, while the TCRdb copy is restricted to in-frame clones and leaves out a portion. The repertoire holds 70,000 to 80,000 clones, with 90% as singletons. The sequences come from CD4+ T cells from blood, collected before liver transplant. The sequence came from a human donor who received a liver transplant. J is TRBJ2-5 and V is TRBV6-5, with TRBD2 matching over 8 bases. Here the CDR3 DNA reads TGTGCCAGCAGTCGGGAGCTAGCGGGAGAGACCCAGTACTTC. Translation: CASSRELAGETQYF.